What follows is one T cell receptor beta chain and its context. It has no known antigen specificity. No clone much larger than this one lies a single base away; base qualities are absent. These data are taken from a study of T cell repertoires in cytomegalovirus infection (dated by TCRdb to between 2017 and 2020). Study-wide context: Donor HLA type was relevant to the analysis, because carriage of CMV infection together with the matching HLA type was indicated by public TCR beta signatures.

Study-wide findings and limitations: The ex vivo response was dominated by HLA-C-restricted CMV-specific TCR beta clonotypes, which also provided the single most frequent clonotype in two of eight donors. Cumulative frequency of public TCR beta family members discriminated carriers of CMV infection plus the relevant HLA type in this cohort and an independent roughly 340-donor cohort.

The data were produced on an Illumina HiSeq 1500. TCRdb reprocessing: public reads trimmed at Q25 with fastp, clones called with MiXCR, in-frame beta chains kept. CDR3 protein sequences are deduplicated, and each keeps its most common genes and DNA. The sample has about 230,000 distinct CDR3 sequences on record, 22% of them singletons. About 20% of the sample goes to the ten largest clones. CDR1 and CDR2 (SGHRS, YFSETQ) derive from the germline V gene. Cut back by 9 bases and 3 bases, the V and J ends lie 11 bases apart. The CDR3, from cysteine to phenylalanine, totals 12 residues. CDR3 DNA is the only sequence kept; it has 36 bases, read in frame from the first base.

Input material: CD8+ T cells from PBMCs. The sequence came from a human donor in good health (CMV status not recorded). Some clones in this sample may be carry-over from other donors' samples. Rearrangement joined TRBV5-1 to TRBJ2-3; the D gene remains uncertain. CDR3 region: CATKGGTDTQYF. The nucleotide sequence reads as follows: TGCGCCACCAAGGGTGGGACAGATACGCAGTATTTT.